A single sample gave rise to the 32 T cell receptor beta chains below, sequenced in a study of T cells in women clearing cervical HPV infection. Measured with immunoSEQ multiplex PCR; TCRdb has only the in-frame clones, and not every one. This specimen shows 25,000 to 35,000 clones; the ten leading clones hold roughly 7.7%. The sequencing input was blood buffy coat. Source of these receptors: a woman aged 18 to 69 with a cervical HPV16 infection that either progressed to CIN3+ or cleared (not recorded which).

With respect to this clone: The CDR3 end is not reached by the read, which stops 3 residues before it; the germline J gene fills it in. J is TRBJ2-1 and V is TRBV10-3; 7 bases match TRBD1. The CDR3 runs to 12 residues. The germline V gene has CDR1 ENHRY and CDR2 SYGVKD. The V segment lost 8 bases and the J segment 8 bases; nucleotides outside the gene matches: 6. CDR3 DNA, as far as it was read: TGTGCCATCGGGTCAGGGGGTTATGAG. Its translation is CAIGSGGYE. The whole CDR3 region reads CAIGSGGYEQFF.

The sequenced part of the CDR3 DNA is TGTGCCAGCCAAGGAACAGGGGGCGAGACC. The encoded protein is CASQGTGGET. The entire CDR3 protein is CASQGTGGETQYF. The genes are TRBV2 and TRBJ2-5; 9 bases are a match to TRBD1. The read halts 3 residues ahead of the CDR3 end, with the missing end drawn from the germline J gene. This CDR3 is built from 13 residues. Looked up from germline, CDR1 is SNHLY and CDR2 is FYNNEI. The trim removed 8 bases at V and 5 bases at J, leaving 6 bases unmatched.

Concerning this clone itself: The CDR3 extends 3 residues past the end of the read, so its final part is completed from the germline J gene. The gene calls are TRBV20-1 and TRBJ2-1; 8 bases match TRBD1. V lost 3 bases to trimming and J lost 5 bases; unmatched junction nucleotides: 6. This CDR3 is 14 amino acids long. The germline CDR1 and CDR2 sequences are DFQATT and SNEGSKA (reference sequence). The part of the CDR3 DNA that was read is TGCAGTGCTAGCCGGCAGGGGGCTAACAATGAG. It encodes CSASRQGANNE. The entire CDR3 sequence reads CSASRQGANNEQFF.

In regard to this clone: Read coverage stops 3 residues before the CDR3 terminus; the germline J gene supplies the remainder. J is TRBJ2-3 and V is TRBV19, with D possibly matching TRBD1 (6 bases). The CDR3 runs 15 residues. Germline loops: CDR1 LNHDA, CDR2 SQIVND (reference sequence). V shed 1 base and J shed 4 bases, with 12 bases lying between them. The CDR3 is CASSIVYRVADTQYF. CDR3 bases read: TGTGCCAGTAGTATAGTGTACAGGGTGGCAGATACG.

To note about this clone: The CDR3 is cut off 3 residues early in the read; its end comes from the germline J gene. This chain uses TRBV20-1 with TRBJ1-2; D remains ambiguous. This CDR3 is 12 amino acids long. From germline, CDR1 is DFQATT and CDR2 SNEGSKA (reference sequence). This CDR3 reads CSANPRVDDYTF. The part of the CDR3 DNA that was read is TGCAGTGCTAATCCCCGGGTGGATGAC.

In the case of this clone: From the germline J gene comes the end of the CDR3, since the read stops 3 residues before it. J is TRBJ2-3 and V is TRBV10-3; TRBD1 or TRBD2 may be the D gene (5 bases each). The length of the CDR3 is 15 residues. Trimming stripped 6 bases from V and 3 bases from J, with 16 bases between. CDR1 is ENHRY, CDR2 SYGVKD, per germline. CDR3 residues: CAIRETEGWTDTQYF. The sequenced CDR3 bases are TGTGCCATCAGGGAGACTGAGGGGTGGACAGATACG.

On this clone: The CDR3 end is not reached by the read, which stops 3 residues before it; the germline J gene fills it in. This chain connects TRBV19 to TRBJ1-2; 8 nucleotides line up with TRBD1. The junction had 3 bases not matched to a gene; V was cut back by 5 bases and J by 1 base. This CDR3 comprises 14 residues. Germline V gives CDR1 LNHDA, CDR2 SQIVND (reference sequence). CDR3: CASSFTGGNYGYTF. The sequenced CDR3 bases are TGTGCCAGTAGTTTCACAGGGGGTAACTATGGC.

In the case of this clone: From the germline J gene comes the end of the CDR3, since the read stops 3 residues before it. The rearrangement links TRBV9 to TRBJ2-7, with 9 bases lining up with TRBD1. The CDR3 length is 16 residues. The V gene end was trimmed by 4 bases and the J gene end by 4 bases; junction bases not matched to a gene: 12. Germline V gives CDR1 SGDLS, CDR2 YYNGEE. The sequenced part of the CDR3 DNA is TGTGCCAGCAGCCCCTCCCGGGACAGGGATAGTTACGAG. It codes for CASSPSRDRDSYE. The whole CDR3 sequence reads CASSPSRDRDSYEQYF.

The CDR3 here is CASSGDSGGGTEAFF. The sequenced part of the CDR3 DNA is TGTGCCAGCAGTGGGGACTCCGGGGGAGGTACTGAA. The chain has TRBV6-1 and TRBJ1-1; a possible D gene is TRBD1 (5 bases). The read terminates 3 residues before the CDR3 end, so the remaining end is supplied by the germline J gene. The CDR3 consists of 15 residues. Germline CDR1 and CDR2: MNHNS and SASEGT. V shed 4 bases and J shed 5 bases, with 17 bases lying between them.

Notes on this clone: The read ends 3 residues early relative to the CDR3; the germline J gene fills the gap. The rearrangement links TRBV10-2 to TRBJ2-4, with 10 nucleotides matching TRBD1. The CDR3 totals 16 residues. CDR1 WSHSY and CDR2 SAAADI come from the germline V gene. J was trimmed by 4 bases and V by 3 bases; bases with no gene match: 6. The CDR3 bases that were read are TGCGCCAGCAGTGAAGAGGCGGGACAGGGGAAAAACATT. Its translation is CASSEEAGQGKNI. In full, the CDR3 reads CASSEEAGQGKNIQYF.

As to this clone: The read gets to within 3 residues of the CDR3 end, and the germline J gene fills in the rest. The rearrangement joins TRBV7-3 to TRBJ2-3; 8 bases match TRBD2. The trim removed 2 bases at V and 6 bases at J, leaving 7 bases unmatched. CDR1 is SGHTA, CDR2 FQGTGA, per germline. The CDR3 length is 15 residues. The CDR3 loop reads CASSLPGLGSDTQYF. Incomplete CDR3 DNA: TGTGCCAGCAGCTTACCGGGACTAGGTTCGGATACG.

On this clone itself: Sequencing ends 3 residues short of the CDR3 end; the germline J gene provides the rest. The chain uses TRBV6-1 and TRBJ1-1, with TRBD1 as a possible D gene (5 bases). This CDR3 spans 13 amino acids. Trimming pared 4 bases from V and 6 bases from J, leaving 12 bases between. CDR1 is MNHNS and CDR2 is SASEGT in the germline V gene. CDR3 DNA (partial): TGTGCCAGCAGTGCGGGGTCGGGGGCTGAA. It specifies CASSAGSGAE. The whole CDR3 protein reads CASSAGSGAEAFF.

Details on this clone: The read terminates 3 residues ahead of where the CDR3 ends, so the germline J gene completes it. The chain is built from TRBV3-1 (or the pseudogene TRBV3-2) and TRBJ2-7; 7 nucleotides line up with TRBD2. The germline V gene has CDR1 LGHDT and CDR2 YNNKEL (reference sequence). The CDR3 totals 13 residues. V shed 8 bases and J 4 bases; nucleotides not matched to a gene: 8. The CDR3 sequence: CASGVSGIYEQYF. CDR3 DNA, as far as it was read: TGTGCCAGCGGGGTGAGCGGGATTTACGAG.

With regard to this clone: The read comes to an end 3 residues before the CDR3 does, leaving the germline J gene to fill in the end. The gene calls are TRBV7-9 and TRBJ2-4; weak D call: TRBD2 (6 bases). The CDR3 length is 14 residues. Per germline, CDR1 SEHNR and CDR2 FQNEAQ (reference sequence). The CDR3 bases that were read are TGTGCCAGCAGCCTCGGGGGTGGCGGCTATGGT. This encodes CASSLGGGGYG. The complete CDR3 reads CASSLGGGGYGQYF.

A word on this clone: From the germline J gene comes the end of the CDR3, since the read stops 3 residues before it. The chain combines TRBV5-1 with TRBJ1-6, with 9 bases identical to TRBD1. With 3 bases clipped from V and 6 bases from J, the junction kept 1 base outside the gene matches. The CDR3 is 14 residues long. From germline, CDR1 is SGHRS and CDR2 YFSETQ. The CDR3 is CASSSGQGNSPLHF. CDR3 bases read: TGCGCCAGCAGCTCGGGACAGGGTAATTCACCC.

Details on this clone: The read is 3 residues too short to cover the CDR3 end, so that end is filled in from the germline J gene. The chain carries TRBV19 and TRBJ2-5; possibly TRBD2 for D (7 bases). The CDR3 runs 14 residues. Trimming stripped 1 base from V and 5 bases from J, with 11 bases between. From germline, CDR1 is LNHDA and CDR2 SQIVND (reference sequence). The CDR3 bases that were read are TGTGCCAGTAGTATAGGGGAGGGGGTGGAGACC. Amino acids: CASSIGEGVET. The whole CDR3 protein reads CASSIGEGVETQYF.

With regard to this clone: The read gets to within 3 residues of the CDR3 end, and the germline J gene fills in the rest. The rearrangement joins TRBV15 to TRBJ1-3; D is perhaps TRBD1 (6 bases). This CDR3 contains 15 residues. Trimming left V 5 bases short and J 0 bases short, with 11 bases between. The germline gives CDR1 LNHNV, CDR2 YYDKDF (reference sequence). CDR3 DNA (partial): TGTGCCACCAGCGGCACAGGGTCCTCTGGAAACACC. Protein product: CATSGTGSSGNT. In full, the CDR3 is CATSGTGSSGNTIYF.

About this clone: Read data end 3 residues before the CDR3 end; the end is taken from the germline J gene. The gene calls are TRBV18 and TRBJ1-2, with TRBD1 matching 7 bases. Germline V gene data show CDR1 as KGHSH and CDR2 as LQKENI. Losses at the gene ends were 4 bases for V and 6 bases for J; bases not matched to a gene: 5. The CDR3 is 13 residues long. The CDR3 DNA, read in part, is TGTGCCAGCTCACGCGGGACAGAGGATGGC. It codes for CASSRGTEDG. The full CDR3 sequence reads CASSRGTEDGYTF.

Concerning this clone itself: The CDR3 end falls 3 residues outside the read, so it is completed with the germline J gene. The chain joins TRBV7-9 to TRBJ1-2; TRBD1 matches 8 bases. Per the germline V gene, CDR1 is SEHNR and CDR2 is FQNEAQ (reference sequence). This CDR3 is 14 amino acids long. CDR3 DNA (partial): TGTGCCAGCAGCTTCCGGACAGGGCCTTACGAC. Translating it yields CASSFRTGPYD. The entire CDR3 reads CASSFRTGPYDYTF.

Turning to this clone: Sequencing ends 3 residues short of the CDR3 end; the germline J gene provides the rest. This sequence joins TRBV19 and TRBJ2-3; possible D gene TRBD1, 5 bases. Germline V gene lookup returns CDR1 LNHDA and CDR2 SQIVND (reference sequence). The CDR3 runs to 11 residues. The part of the CDR3 DNA that was read is TGTGCCAGTAGTAGGACAAACTCG. Its protein is CASSRTNS. The whole CDR3 protein is CASSRTNSQYF.

Comments on this clone: The CDR3 extends 3 residues past the end of the read, so its final part is completed from the germline J gene. The chain combines TRBV7-6 with TRBJ2-2; D gene ambiguous. V was cut by 5 bases and J by 6 bases, with 4 bases left in between. There are 11 residues in the CDR3. Germline CDR1 is SGHVS and CDR2 is FNYEAQ. The sequenced part of the CDR3 DNA is TGTGCCAGCAGCGCAGCCGGGGAG. This gives the protein CASSAAGE. The entire CDR3 sequence reads CASSAAGELFF. Using reference TRBV7-6 and TRBJ2-2 for the parts outside the CDR3, the full variable domain is GAGVSQSPRYKVTKRGQDVALRCDPISGHVSLYWYRQALGQGPEFLTYFNYEAQQDKSGLPNDRFSAERPEGSISTLTIQRTEQRDSAMYRCASSAAGELFFGEGSRLTVL.

The CDR3 region is CASSQGTDYEQYF. Partial CDR3 DNA: TGTGCCAGCAGTCAAGGGACAGACTACGAG. The rearrangement links TRBV6-1 to TRBJ2-7, with TRBD1 identical over 7 bases. The read stops 3 residues short of the end of the CDR3; the missing end is completed from the germline J gene. Germline CDR1 and CDR2: MNHNS and SASEGT. The CDR3 is made up of 13 amino acids. J gave up 3 bases and V 5 bases, and 4 bases lay outside the gene matches.

In the case of this clone: The read is 3 residues too short to cover the CDR3 end, so that end is filled in from the germline J gene. The rearrangement joins TRBV20-1 to TRBJ2-1; TRBD1 aligns across 10 bases. The CDR3 has 14 residues. The V and J ends lost 6 bases and 6 bases, in that order; junction bases with no gene match: 8. Germline V gene sequence: CDR1 DFQATT, CDR2 SNEGSKA (reference sequence). Incomplete CDR3 DNA: TGCAGTGCCGCCGGGACAGGGGAACCCAATGAG. It yields the protein CSAAGTGEPNE. The whole CDR3 region reads CSAAGTGEPNEQFF.

This CDR3 reads CASTSTGEETQYF. CDR3 DNA, as far as it was read: TGTGCCAGTACCTCCACAGGGGAGGAGACC. The chain uses TRBV19 and TRBJ2-5; 7 bases map to TRBD1. The CDR3 extends 3 residues past the end of the read, so its final part is completed from the germline J gene. The CDR3 loop spans 13 amino acids. The germline CDR1 and CDR2 sequences are LNHDA and SQIVND (reference sequence). V shed 7 bases and J 5 bases; nucleotides not matched to a gene: 7.

The CDR3 loop reads CASSPQDRREDTQYF. The sequenced CDR3 bases are TGTGCCAGTAGTCCCCAGGACAGGCGGGAAGATACG. The chain couples TRBV19 to TRBJ2-3, with a tentative D call TRBD1 (7 bases). The missing CDR3 end, 3 residues past where the read stops, is filled in from the germline J gene. Germline CDR1 LNHDA, CDR2 SQIVND (reference sequence). The CDR3 extends over 15 amino acids. V shed 5 bases and J shed 5 bases, with 17 bases lying between them.

Remarks on this clone: The read falls 3 residues short of the CDR3 end, and the missing part is taken from the germline J gene. This sequence joins TRBV10-3 and TRBJ2-1; 8 bases line up with TRBD1. CDR1 ENHRY and CDR2 SYGVKD come from the germline V gene. V was pared by 6 bases and J by 7 bases, with 11 bases of the junction left unmatched. The CDR3 length is 15 residues. This chain's CDR3 is CAIRSGTGGGNEQFF. CDR3 DNA, as far as it was read: TGTGCCATCAGGTCCGGGACAGGAGGTGGGAATGAG.

The sequenced part of the CDR3 DNA is TGTGCCTGGAGTGTCGGGGGGCCCTACCTCGCTGAA. This codes for CAWSVGGPYLAE. The complete CDR3 protein is CAWSVGGPYLAEAFF. This chain joins TRBV30 and TRBJ1-1, with TRBD1 as a possible D gene (6 bases). The read ends 3 residues early relative to the CDR3; the germline J gene fills the gap. CDR3 length equals 15 residues. Trimming stripped 0 bases from V and 6 bases from J, with 17 bases between. Germline V gene data show CDR1 as GTSNPN and CDR2 as SVGIG (reference sequence). The whole variable domain, remainder taken from reference TRBV30 and TRBJ1-1, is SQTIHQWPATLVQPVGSPLSLECTVEGTSNPNLYWYRQAAGRGLQLLFYSVGIGQISSEVPQNLSASRPQDRQFILSSKKLLLSDSGFYLCAWSVGGPYLAEAFFGQGTRLTVV.

Note on this clone: The DNA ends 3 residues before the CDR3 does, and the rest of the CDR3 is filled in from the germline J gene. The rearrangement joins TRBV5-6 to TRBJ2-7; the D gene is possibly TRBD1 (5 bases). Trimming pared 0 bases from V and 5 bases from J, leaving 9 bases between. The CDR3 consists of 13 residues. Germline V gene lookup returns CDR1 SGHDT and CDR2 YYEEEE. The sequenced CDR3 bases are TGTGCCAGCAGCTTGGTCGACAGACACGAG. It codes for CASSLVDRHE. The complete CDR3 reads CASSLVDRHEQYF.

In the case of this clone: Coverage ceases 3 residues before the CDR3 finishes, and the germline J gene fills in the end. The rearrangement joins TRBV2 to TRBJ2-7; D unresolved. The CDR3 contains 13 residues. Trimming took off 1 base at V and 2 bases at J, with 6 bases between the two ends. Germline lookup yields CDR1 SNHLY and CDR2 FYNNEI. The CDR3 reads CASSEGLAYEQYF. CDR3 DNA (partial): TGTGCCAGCAGTGAAGGCCTAGCCTACGAG.

A note on this clone: From the germline J gene comes the end of the CDR3, since the read stops 3 residues before it. This chain joins TRBV5-1 and TRBJ1-2; a weak D match, TRBD1 (5 bases). Per germline, CDR1 SGHRS and CDR2 YFSETQ. The CDR3 spans 15 residues. CDR3 protein: CASSLEVGQGSGYTF. Incomplete CDR3 DNA: TGCGCCAGCAGCTTGGAAGTAGGGCAGGGTAGCGGC.

This clone is deemed medium-sized by its frequency. With the read ending 3 residues before the CDR3 end, the germline J gene is used to fill in that end. The chain couples TRBV10-1 to TRBJ2-1, with D perhaps TRBD2 (5 bases). The CDR3 covers 13 residues. The V and J ends lost 6 bases and 5 bases respectively, with 11 bases between them. In germline, CDR1 is WNHNN, CDR2 SYGVQD (reference sequence). Incomplete CDR3 DNA: TGCGCCAGCAGAGCCGGACTGAACAATGAG. Protein sequence: CASRAGLNNE. The full CDR3 is CASRAGLNNEQFF.

On this clone: The read halts 3 residues ahead of the CDR3 end, with the missing end drawn from the germline J gene. J is TRBJ2-1 and V is TRBV19, with 7 bases that match TRBD2. V lost 5 bases to trimming and J lost 4 bases; unmatched junction nucleotides: 2. CDR1 and CDR2 (germline): LNHDA, SQIVND (reference sequence). CDR3 length: 13 amino acids. The CDR3: CASSWGGYNEQFF. The CDR3 bases that were read are TGTGCCAGTAGTTGGGGGGGTTACAATGAG.